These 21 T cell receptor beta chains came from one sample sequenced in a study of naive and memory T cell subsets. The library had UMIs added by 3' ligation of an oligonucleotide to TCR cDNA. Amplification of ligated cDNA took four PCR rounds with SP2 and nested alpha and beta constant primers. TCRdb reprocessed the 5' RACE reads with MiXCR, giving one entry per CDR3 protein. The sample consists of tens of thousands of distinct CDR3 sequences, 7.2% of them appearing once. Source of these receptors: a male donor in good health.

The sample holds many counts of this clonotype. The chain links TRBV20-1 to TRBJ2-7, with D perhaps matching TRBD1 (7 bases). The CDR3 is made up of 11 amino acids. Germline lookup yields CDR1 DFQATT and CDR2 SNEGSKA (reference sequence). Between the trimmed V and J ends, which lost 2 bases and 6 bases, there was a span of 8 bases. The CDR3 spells CSARQGGEQYF. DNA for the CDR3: TGCAGTGCTAGACAGGGGGGCGAGCAGTACTTC.

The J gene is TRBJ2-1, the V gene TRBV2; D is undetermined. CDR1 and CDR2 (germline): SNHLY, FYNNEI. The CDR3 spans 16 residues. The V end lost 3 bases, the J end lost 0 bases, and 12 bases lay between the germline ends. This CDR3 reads CASSDWAVSSYNEQFF. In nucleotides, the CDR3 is TGTGCCAGCAGTGATTGGGCGGTTAGCTCCTACAATGAGCAGTTCTTC.

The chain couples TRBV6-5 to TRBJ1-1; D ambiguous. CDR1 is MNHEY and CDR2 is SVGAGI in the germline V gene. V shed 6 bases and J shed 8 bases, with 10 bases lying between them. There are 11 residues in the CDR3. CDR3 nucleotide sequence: TGTGCCAGCAGCCGCTACGACGAAGCTTTCTTT. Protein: CASSRYDEAFF.

CDR3 DNA sequence: TGTGCCAGCAGTGAAGGGTGGGGGGGCACAGATACGCAGTATTTT. Its protein product is CASSEGWGGTDTQYF. The J gene is TRBJ2-3, the V gene TRBV6-1; D is possibly TRBD2 (6 bases). The CDR3 spans 15 residues. Germline lookup yields CDR1 MNHNS and CDR2 SASEGT. V was cut by 1 base and J by 1 base, with 9 bases left in between.

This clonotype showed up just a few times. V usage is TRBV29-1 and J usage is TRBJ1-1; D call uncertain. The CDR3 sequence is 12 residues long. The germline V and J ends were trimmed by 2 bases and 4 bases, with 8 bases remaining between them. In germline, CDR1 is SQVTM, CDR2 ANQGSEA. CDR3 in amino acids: CSVEFLGTEAFF. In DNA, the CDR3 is TGCAGCGTTGAATTTCTCGGCACTGAAGCTTTCTTT. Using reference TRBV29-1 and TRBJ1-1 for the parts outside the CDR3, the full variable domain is SAVISQKPSRDICQRGTSLTIQCQVDSQVTMMFWYRQQPGQSLTLIATANQGSEATYESGFVIDKFPISRPNLTFSTLTVSNMSPEDSSIYLCSVEFLGTEAFFGQGTRLTVV.

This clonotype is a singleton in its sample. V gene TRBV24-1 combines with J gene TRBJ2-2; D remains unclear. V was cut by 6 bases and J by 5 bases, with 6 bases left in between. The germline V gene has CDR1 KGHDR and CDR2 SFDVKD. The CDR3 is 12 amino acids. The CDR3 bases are TGTGCCACCAGTCCCGGGACCGGGGAGCTGTTTTTT. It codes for CATSPGTGELFF.

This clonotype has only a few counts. For the CDR3, the DNA is TGCGCCAGCAGCCAAGACTATCCTGGAAACACCATATATTTT. It yields the protein CASSQDYPGNTIYF. The gene calls are TRBV4-1 and TRBJ1-3; D is unresolved. Trimming stripped 0 bases from V and 2 bases from J, with 5 bases between. Germline V gene lookup returns CDR1 MGHRA and CDR2 YSYEKL. The CDR3 spans 14 residues.

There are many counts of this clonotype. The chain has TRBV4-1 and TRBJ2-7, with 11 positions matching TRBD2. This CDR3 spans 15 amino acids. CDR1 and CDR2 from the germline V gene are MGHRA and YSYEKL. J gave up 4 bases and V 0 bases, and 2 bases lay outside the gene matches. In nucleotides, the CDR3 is TGCGCCAGCAGCCAAGATGGGACTAGCGGATACGAGCAGTACTTC. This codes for CASSQDGTSGYEQYF.

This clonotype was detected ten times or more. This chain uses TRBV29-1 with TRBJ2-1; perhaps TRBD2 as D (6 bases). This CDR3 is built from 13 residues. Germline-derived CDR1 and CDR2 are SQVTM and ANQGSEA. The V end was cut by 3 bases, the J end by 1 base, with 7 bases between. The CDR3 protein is CSVDGSSYNEQFF. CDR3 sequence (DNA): TGCAGCGTTGACGGGAGTTCCTACAATGAGCAGTTCTTC.

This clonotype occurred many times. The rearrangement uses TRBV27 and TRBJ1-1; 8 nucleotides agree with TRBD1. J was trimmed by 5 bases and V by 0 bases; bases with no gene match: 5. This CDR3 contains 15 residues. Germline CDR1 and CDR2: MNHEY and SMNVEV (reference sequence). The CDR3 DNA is TGTGCCAGCAGTTTATCGCGACAGGGGTGGACTGAAGCTTTCTTT. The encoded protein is CASSLSRQGWTEAFF.

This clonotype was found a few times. In DNA form, the CDR3 reads TGCAGTGCTAGAGGAAGCTCCTACGAGCAGTACTTC. It specifies CSARGSSYEQYF. The V gene is TRBV20-1, the J gene TRBJ2-7; no clear D. The CDR3 spans 12 residues. Germline V gene data show CDR1 as DFQATT and CDR2 as SNEGSKA (reference sequence). V was trimmed by 1 base and J by 0 bases, leaving 4 bases between them.

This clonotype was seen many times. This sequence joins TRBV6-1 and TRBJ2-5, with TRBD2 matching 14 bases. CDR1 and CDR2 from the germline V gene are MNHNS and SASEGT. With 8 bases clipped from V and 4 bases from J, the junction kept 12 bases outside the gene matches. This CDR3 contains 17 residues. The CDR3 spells CASQTRGLAGVGETQYF. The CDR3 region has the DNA TGTGCCAGCCAAACCAGGGGACTAGCGGGAGTCGGAGAGACCCAGTACTTC.

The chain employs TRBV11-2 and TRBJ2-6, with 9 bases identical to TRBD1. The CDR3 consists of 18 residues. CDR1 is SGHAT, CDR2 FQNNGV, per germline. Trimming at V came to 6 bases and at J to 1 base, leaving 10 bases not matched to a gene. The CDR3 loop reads CASSLKTGGASGANVLTF. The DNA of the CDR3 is TGTGCCAGCAGTTTGAAAACAGGGGGCGCTTCTGGGGCCAACGTCCTGACTTTC.

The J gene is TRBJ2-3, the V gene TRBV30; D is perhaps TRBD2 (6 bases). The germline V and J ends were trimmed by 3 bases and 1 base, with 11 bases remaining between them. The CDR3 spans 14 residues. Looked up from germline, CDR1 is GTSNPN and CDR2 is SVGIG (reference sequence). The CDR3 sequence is CAWSSGLGTDTQYF. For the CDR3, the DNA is TGTGCCTGGAGCAGCGGGCTGGGCACAGATACGCAGTATTTT.

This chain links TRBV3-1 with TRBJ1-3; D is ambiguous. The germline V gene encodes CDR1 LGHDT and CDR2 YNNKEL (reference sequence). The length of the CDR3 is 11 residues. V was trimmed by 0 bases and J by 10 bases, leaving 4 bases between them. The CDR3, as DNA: TGTGCCAGCAGCCAAGATATAACCATATATTTT. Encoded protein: CASSQDITIYF.

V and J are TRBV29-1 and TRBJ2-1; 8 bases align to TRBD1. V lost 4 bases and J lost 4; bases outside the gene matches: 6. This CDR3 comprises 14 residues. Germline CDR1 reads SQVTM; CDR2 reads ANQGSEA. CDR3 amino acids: CSVVGTGSYNEQFF. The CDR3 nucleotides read TGCAGCGTTGTCGGGACAGGTTCTTACAATGAGCAGTTCTTC.

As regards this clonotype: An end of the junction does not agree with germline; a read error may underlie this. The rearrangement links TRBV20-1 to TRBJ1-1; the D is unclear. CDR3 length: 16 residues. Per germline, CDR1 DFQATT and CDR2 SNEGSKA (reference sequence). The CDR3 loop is CSPAVGLTFFNTVAFF. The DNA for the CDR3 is TGCAGCCCCGCGGTCGGACTAACCTTTTTTAACACTGTAGCTTTCTTT.

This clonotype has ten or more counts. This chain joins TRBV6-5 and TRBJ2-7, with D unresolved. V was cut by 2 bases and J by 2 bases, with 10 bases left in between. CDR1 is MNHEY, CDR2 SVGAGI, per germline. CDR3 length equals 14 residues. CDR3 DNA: TGTGCCAGCAGTTACCGGACGGGCCCCTACGAGCAGTACTTC. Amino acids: CASSYRTGPYEQYF.

CDR3 sequence: CSAFGQEEDEQYF. The CDR3 coding sequence is TGCAGCGCATTTGGACAGGAAGAGGACGAGCAGTACTTC. The V gene is TRBV20-1, the J gene TRBJ2-7; 7 nucleotides line up with TRBD1. Germline CDR1 and CDR2: DFQATT and SNEGSKA (reference sequence). The CDR3 has 13 amino acids.

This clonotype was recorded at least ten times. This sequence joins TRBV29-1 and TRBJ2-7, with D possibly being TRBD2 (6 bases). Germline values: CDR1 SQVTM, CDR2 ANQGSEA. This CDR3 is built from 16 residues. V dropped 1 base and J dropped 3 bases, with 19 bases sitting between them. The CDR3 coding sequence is TGCAGCGTTGAAGGTATTGCGGGGAAAGCGGGCTACGAGCAGTACTTC. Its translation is CSVEGIAGKAGYEQYF.

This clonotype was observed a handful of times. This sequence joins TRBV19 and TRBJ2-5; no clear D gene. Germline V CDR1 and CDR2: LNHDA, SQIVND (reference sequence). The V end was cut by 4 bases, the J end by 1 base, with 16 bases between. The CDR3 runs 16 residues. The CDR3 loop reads CASSNGPPSAQETQYF. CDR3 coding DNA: TGTGCCAGTAGTAACGGGCCTCCCAGCGCCCAAGAGACCCAGTACTTC. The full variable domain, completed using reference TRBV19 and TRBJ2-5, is DGGITQSPKYLFRKEGQNVTLSCEQNLNHDAMYWYRQDPGQGLRLIYYSQIVNDFQKGDIAEGYSVSREKKESFPLTVTSAQKNPTAFYLCASSNGPPSAQETQYFGPGTRLLVL.